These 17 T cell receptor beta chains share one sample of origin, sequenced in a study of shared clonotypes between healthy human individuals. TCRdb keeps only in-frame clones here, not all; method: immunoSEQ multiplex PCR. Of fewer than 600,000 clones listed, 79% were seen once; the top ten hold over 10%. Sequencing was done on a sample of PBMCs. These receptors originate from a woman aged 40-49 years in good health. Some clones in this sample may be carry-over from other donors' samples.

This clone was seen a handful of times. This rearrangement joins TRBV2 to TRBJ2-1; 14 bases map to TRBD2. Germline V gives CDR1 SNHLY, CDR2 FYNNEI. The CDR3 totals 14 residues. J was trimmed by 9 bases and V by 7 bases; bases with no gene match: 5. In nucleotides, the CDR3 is TGTGCCAGCACCCGACTAGCGGGAGGGGGTGAGCAGTTCTTC. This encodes CASTRLAGGGEQFF.

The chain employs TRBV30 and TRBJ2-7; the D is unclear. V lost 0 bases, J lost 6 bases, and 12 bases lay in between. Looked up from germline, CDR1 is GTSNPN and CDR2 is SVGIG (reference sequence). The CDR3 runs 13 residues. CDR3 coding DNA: TGTGCCTGGAGTGTTTATGCATTATCCGAGCAGTACTTC. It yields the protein CAWSVYALSEQYF. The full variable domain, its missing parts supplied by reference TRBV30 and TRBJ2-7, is SQTIHQWPATLVQPVGSPLSLECTVEGTSNPNLYWYRQAAGRGLQLLFYSVGIGQISSEVPQNLSASRPQDRQFILSSKKLLLSDSGFYLCAWSVYALSEQYFGPGTRLTVT.

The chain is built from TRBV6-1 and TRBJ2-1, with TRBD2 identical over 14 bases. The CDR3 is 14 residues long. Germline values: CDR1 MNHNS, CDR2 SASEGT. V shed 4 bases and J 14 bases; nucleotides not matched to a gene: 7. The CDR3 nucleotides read TGTGCCAGCAGTGCGGGACTAGCGGGAGATGTGGAGTTCTTC. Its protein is CASSAGLAGDVEFF.

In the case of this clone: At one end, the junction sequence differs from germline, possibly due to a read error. CDR3 nucleotide sequence: TGTGCCAGCAGCCCACTACAAGGGACCCAGTACTTC. Translation: CASSPLQGTQYF. The chain joins TRBV7-9 to TRBJ2-5; D is unresolved. Germline CDR1 SEHNR, CDR2 FQNEAQ (reference sequence). There are 12 residues in the CDR3.

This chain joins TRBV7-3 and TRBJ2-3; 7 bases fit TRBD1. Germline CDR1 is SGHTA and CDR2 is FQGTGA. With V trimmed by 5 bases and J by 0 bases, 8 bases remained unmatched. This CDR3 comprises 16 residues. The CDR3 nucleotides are TGTGCCAGCAGCCCTGGGACAGACCCTAGCACAGATACGCAGTATTTT. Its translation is CASSPGTDPSTDTQYF.

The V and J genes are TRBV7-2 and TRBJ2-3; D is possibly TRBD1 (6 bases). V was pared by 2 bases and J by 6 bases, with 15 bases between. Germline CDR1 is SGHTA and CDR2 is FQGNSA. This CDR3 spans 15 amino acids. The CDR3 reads CASSLNRDLTDTQYF. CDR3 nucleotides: TGTGCCAGCAGCTTAAACAGGGACCTGACTGATACGCAGTATTTT.

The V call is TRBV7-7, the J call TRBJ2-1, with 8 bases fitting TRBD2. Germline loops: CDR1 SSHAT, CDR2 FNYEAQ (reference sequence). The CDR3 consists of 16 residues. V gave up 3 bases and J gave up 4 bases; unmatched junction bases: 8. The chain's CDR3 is CASSFQWKREYNEQFF. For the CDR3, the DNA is TGTGCCAGCAGCTTCCAATGGAAGCGGGAGTACAATGAGCAGTTCTTC.

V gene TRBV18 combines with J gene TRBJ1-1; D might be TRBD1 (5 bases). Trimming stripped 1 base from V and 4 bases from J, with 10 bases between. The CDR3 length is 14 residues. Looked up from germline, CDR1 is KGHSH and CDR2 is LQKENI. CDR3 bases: TGTGCCAGCTCACCACGGGTAGGGGTCACTGAAGCTTTCTTT. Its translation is CASSPRVGVTEAFF. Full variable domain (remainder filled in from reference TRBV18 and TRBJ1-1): NAGVMQNPRHLVRRRGQEARLRCSPMKGHSHVYWYRQLPEEGLKFMVYLQKENIIDESGMPKERFSAEFPKEGPSILRIQQVVRGDSAAYFCASSPRVGVTEAFFGQGTRLTVV.

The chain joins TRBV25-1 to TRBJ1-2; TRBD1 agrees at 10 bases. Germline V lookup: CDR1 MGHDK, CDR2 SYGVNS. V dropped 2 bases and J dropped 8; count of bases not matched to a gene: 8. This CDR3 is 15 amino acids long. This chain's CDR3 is CASSEGFGQGEGYTF. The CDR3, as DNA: TGTGCCAGCAGTGAAGGATTTGGACAGGGGGAAGGCTACACCTTC.

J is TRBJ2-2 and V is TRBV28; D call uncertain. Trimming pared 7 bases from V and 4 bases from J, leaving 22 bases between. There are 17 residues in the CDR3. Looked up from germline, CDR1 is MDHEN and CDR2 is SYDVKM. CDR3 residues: CASTPLREVRGTGELFF. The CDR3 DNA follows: TGTGCCAGCACTCCCCTCCGCGAGGTCCGCGGCACCGGGGAGCTGTTTTTT.

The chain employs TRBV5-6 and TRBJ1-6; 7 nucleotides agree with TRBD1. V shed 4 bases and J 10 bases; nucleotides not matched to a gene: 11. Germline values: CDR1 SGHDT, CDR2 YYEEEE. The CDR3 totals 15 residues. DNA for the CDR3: TGTGCCAGCAGCCTAAGAGGGACAGTTAGCTCACCCCTCCACTTT. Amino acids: CASSLRGTVSSPLHF. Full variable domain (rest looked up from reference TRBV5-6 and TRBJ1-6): DAGVTQSPTHLIKTRGQQVTLRCSPKSGHDTVSWYQQALGQGPQFIFQYYEEEERQRGNFPDRFSGHQFPNYSSELNVNALLLGDSALYLCASSLRGTVSSPLHFGNGTRLTVT.

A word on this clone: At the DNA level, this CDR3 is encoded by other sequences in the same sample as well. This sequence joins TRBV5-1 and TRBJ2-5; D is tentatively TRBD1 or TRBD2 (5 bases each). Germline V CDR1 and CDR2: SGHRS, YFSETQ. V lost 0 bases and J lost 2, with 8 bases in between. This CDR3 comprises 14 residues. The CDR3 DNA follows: TGCGCCAGCAGCTTGGCAGGGAGACAAGAGACCCAGTACTTC. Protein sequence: CASSLAGRQETQYF.

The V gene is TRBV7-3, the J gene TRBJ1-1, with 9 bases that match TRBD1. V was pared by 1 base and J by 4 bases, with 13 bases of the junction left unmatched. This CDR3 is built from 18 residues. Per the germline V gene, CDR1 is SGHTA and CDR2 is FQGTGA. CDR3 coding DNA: TGTGCCAGCAGCTTAAGAGGCGGGACAGGGATAAGGGGCACTGAAGCTTTCTTT. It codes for CASSLRGGTGIRGTEAFF. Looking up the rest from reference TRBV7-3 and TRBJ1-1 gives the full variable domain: GAGVSQTPSNKVTEKGKYVELRCDPISGHTALYWYRQSLGQGPEFLIYFQGTGAADDSGLPNDRFFAVRPEGSVSTLKIQRTERGDSAVYLCASSLRGGTGIRGTEAFFGQGTRLTVV.

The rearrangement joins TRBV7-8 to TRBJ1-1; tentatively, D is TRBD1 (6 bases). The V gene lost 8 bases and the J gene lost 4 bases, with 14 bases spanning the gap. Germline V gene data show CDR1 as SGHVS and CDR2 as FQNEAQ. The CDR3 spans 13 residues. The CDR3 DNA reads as TGTGCCAGCCGACGACAGGCCACCACTGAAGCTTTCTTT. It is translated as CASRRQATTEAFF.

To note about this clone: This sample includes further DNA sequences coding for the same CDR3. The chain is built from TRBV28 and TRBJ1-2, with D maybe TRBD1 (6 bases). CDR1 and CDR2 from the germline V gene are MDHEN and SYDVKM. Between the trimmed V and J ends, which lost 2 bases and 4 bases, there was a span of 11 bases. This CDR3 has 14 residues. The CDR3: CASSLGGLSYGYTF. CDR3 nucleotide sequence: TGTGCCAGCAGTTTAGGGGGGCTAAGCTATGGCTACACCTTC.

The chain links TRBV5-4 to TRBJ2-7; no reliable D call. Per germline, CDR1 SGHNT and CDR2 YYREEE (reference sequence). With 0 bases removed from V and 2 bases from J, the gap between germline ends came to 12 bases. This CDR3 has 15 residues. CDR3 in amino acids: CASSLGARHTYEQYF. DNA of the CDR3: TGTGCCAGCAGCTTGGGGGCAAGACACACCTACGAGCAGTACTTC.

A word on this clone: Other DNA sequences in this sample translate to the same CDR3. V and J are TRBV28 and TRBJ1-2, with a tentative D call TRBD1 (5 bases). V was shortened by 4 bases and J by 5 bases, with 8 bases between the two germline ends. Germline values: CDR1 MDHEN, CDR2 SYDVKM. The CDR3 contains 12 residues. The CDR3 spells CASSSRGYGYTF. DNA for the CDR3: TGTGCCAGCAGTTCACGGGGGTATGGCTACACCTTC.